The TCR beta chain described here comes from a study of low-dose radiotherapy and immunotherapy resistance in tumors. At the level of the study: Each fraction given to Cohort 2 every two weeks delivered 1 Gy, and the total reached 13 Gy over 26 weeks. Both drugs were delivered intravenously to patients (nivolumab 240 mg every two weeks and ipilimumab 1 mg/kg every six weeks). Daily oral aspirin at 300 mg began on cycle 1 day 1 and lasted four cycles.

Priming of first-strand cDNA relied on TRAV- and TRBV-specific primers (covering alpha and beta chains). TCRs were amplified for roughly 22 PCR cycles with a constant-region primer and V-primer adapter. TCRdb fed the reads into MiXCR, producing one record per CDR3 protein. There are tens of thousands of distinct CDR3 sequences in the sample; about a third occur only once, and around 4% lies in the top ten. This CDR3 is 15 amino acids long. Germline V gene data show CDR1 as SGHDT and CDR2 as YYEEEE. Trimming took 4 bases from V and 7 from J; bases not matched to a gene: 8. Sample time point: before trial treatment. Low-dose radiotherapy and low-dose cyclophosphamide, together with aspirin, ipilimumab and nivolumab, were given to donors.

The genes are TRBV5-6 and TRBJ2-4, with TRBD1 matching 10 bases. The sample was PBMCs, taken before treatment. The source of this sequence is a male donor with gallbladder cancer. In nucleotides, the CDR3 is TGTGCCAGCAGCGAACCTGGGGGACAGGGGAACATTCAGTACTTC. Protein: CASSEPGGQGNIQYF.